These 11 T cell receptor beta chains came from one sample sequenced in a study of blood T cell repertoires in COVID-19. The data were produced by immunoSEQ multiplex PCR, yet TCRdb's version contains in-frame clones alone and is incomplete. This table has roughly 250,000 clones, 86% appearing once. The sample was PBMCs or T cells enriched from blood (not recorded which). The origin of the receptors is a woman between 45 and 60 years old who had recovered from COVID-19.

The rearrangement uses TRBV14 and TRBJ1-6, with a tentative D call TRBD1 (6 bases). CDR3 length: 14 amino acids. Trimming took 4 bases from V and 10 from J, leaving 14 bases between them. Germline loops: CDR1 SGHDN, CDR2 FVKESK. CDR3 bases: TGTGCCAGCAGCCCCCGGGACACCATATCACCCCTCCACTTT. Its protein is CASSPRDTISPLHF.

The chain recombines TRBV28 with TRBJ1-2; 7 nucleotides match TRBD1. Germline V gene lookup returns CDR1 MDHEN and CDR2 SYDVKM. J was trimmed by 6 bases and V by 5 bases; bases with no gene match: 9. This CDR3 region has 14 residues. CDR3 bases: TGTGCCAGCAGTCTAACAATCGGGACAGATGGCTACACCTTC. Its protein product is CASSLTIGTDGYTF.

V usage is TRBV19 and J usage is TRBJ2-7, with TRBD1 matching 8 bases. Unmatched junction bases numbered 5, after V lost 4 bases and J lost 0 bases. This CDR3 has 15 residues. Germline CDR1 LNHDA, CDR2 SQIVND (reference sequence). The CDR3 nucleotides are TGTGCCAGTAGTACAAGGACAGGGTTCTCCTACGAGCAGTACTTC. It encodes CASSTRTGFSYEQYF.

This sequence joins TRBV4-1 and TRBJ2-5, with no clear D. Per germline, CDR1 MGHRA and CDR2 YSYEKL. Trimming shortened V by 0 bases and J by 4 bases, and 6 bases separated the two germline ends. The CDR3 spans 13 residues. The DNA of the CDR3 is TGCGCCAGCAGCCAAGATAGTATAGAGACCCAGTACTTC. Encoded protein: CASSQDSIETQYF.

The CDR3 DNA follows: TGCGCCAGCAGCACCTGGGAGGGTTCACCCCTCCACTTT. This gives the protein CASSTWEGSPLHF. The chain is built from TRBV5-1 and TRBJ1-6; D is unclear. Germline V CDR1 and CDR2: SGHRS, YFSETQ. The CDR3 loop spans 13 amino acids. Trimming took 4 bases from V and 9 from J, leaving 11 bases between them.

The V call is TRBV18, the J call TRBJ1-1, with a weak D call TRBD1 (6 bases). Trimming removed 1 base at V and 3 bases at J, with 12 bases between. The CDR3 contains 15 residues. Germline V gene lookup returns CDR1 KGHSH and CDR2 LQKENI. The CDR3 here is CASSPQQGFDTEAFF. The CDR3 DNA follows: TGTGCCAGCTCACCACAACAGGGATTTGACACTGAAGCTTTCTTT.

The gene calls are TRBV19 and TRBJ2-7; TRBD1 matches 9 bases. Unmatched junction bases numbered 15, after V lost 8 bases and J lost 7 bases. This CDR3 comprises 15 residues. Looked up from germline, CDR1 is LNHDA and CDR2 is SQIVND (reference sequence). The CDR3 bases are TGTGCCAGTGGGGACCAGACAGGGGGAATCGGGGAGCAGTACTTC. This encodes CASGDQTGGIGEQYF.

The chain uses TRBV18 and TRBJ2-3, with TRBD2 as a possible D gene (5 bases). Germline CDR1 KGHSH, CDR2 LQKENI. The CDR3 consists of 16 residues. Trimming took off 2 bases at V and 0 bases at J, with 12 bases between the two ends. The CDR3 DNA reads TGTGCCAGCTCACCAAACTTCCAGCGGAGCACAGATACGCAGTATTTT. Its protein product is CASSPNFQRSTDTQYF.

The chain combines TRBV28 with TRBJ2-1; D possibly corresponds to TRBD2 (5 bases). With 6 bases removed from V and 0 bases from J, the gap between germline ends came to 15 bases. The CDR3 consists of 16 residues. In germline, CDR1 is MDHEN, CDR2 SYDVKM. CDR3 nucleotide sequence: TGTGCCAGCAGGGCAAAGGATACTAGCTCCTACAATGAGCAGTTCTTC. Translation: CASRAKDTSSYNEQFF.

This chain links TRBV6-1 with TRBJ1-2; D is undetermined. Trimming left V 1 base short and J 0 bases short, with 9 bases between. The CDR3 length is 15 residues. The germline V gene encodes CDR1 MNHNS and CDR2 SASEGT. CDR3 sequence (DNA): TGTGCCAGCAGTGAAGGGGTGAGCGCTAACTATGGCTACACCTTC. Encoded protein: CASSEGVSANYGYTF.

This chain's CDR3 is CASRDRGLPSSGANVLTF. The CDR3 region has the DNA TGTGCCAGCAGGGACAGGGGGCTTCCCAGCTCTGGGGCCAACGTCCTGACTTTC. This chain uses TRBV7-2 with TRBJ2-6; 11 nucleotides agree with TRBD1. After removal of 6 bases from V and 0 bases from J, the junction contained 7 bases not matched to a gene. The CDR3 is 18 amino acids. From germline, CDR1 is SGHTA and CDR2 FQGNSA.